This T cell receptor (beta chain) comes out of a study of shared clonotypes between healthy human individuals. Study summary: Every donor yielded three CD4 naive, three CD4 memory, two CD8 naive and one CD8 memory plate.

The assay used deep level. Produced via immunoSEQ multiplex PCR; TCRdb's table is partial and in-frame only. The table includes more than 2 million clones, 90% to 95% detected once. With V trimmed by 5 bases and J by 4 bases, 15 bases remained unmatched. The CDR3 covers 18 residues. Germline CDR1 is SGHAT and CDR2 is FQNNGV. The V gene is TRBV11-2, the J gene TRBJ2-7; 12 bases line up with TRBD1. Sequencing was done on a sample of naive CD4+ T cells sorted from blood. The subset here: CD45RA+ positively selected. This clonotype was sampled from a man aged 18 to 35 in good health. The CDR3 sequence: CASSPRDRGPWAKYEQYF. CDR3 sequence (DNA): TGTGCCAGCAGCCCCCGGGACAGGGGGCCCTGGGCGAAGTACGAGCAGTACTTC.